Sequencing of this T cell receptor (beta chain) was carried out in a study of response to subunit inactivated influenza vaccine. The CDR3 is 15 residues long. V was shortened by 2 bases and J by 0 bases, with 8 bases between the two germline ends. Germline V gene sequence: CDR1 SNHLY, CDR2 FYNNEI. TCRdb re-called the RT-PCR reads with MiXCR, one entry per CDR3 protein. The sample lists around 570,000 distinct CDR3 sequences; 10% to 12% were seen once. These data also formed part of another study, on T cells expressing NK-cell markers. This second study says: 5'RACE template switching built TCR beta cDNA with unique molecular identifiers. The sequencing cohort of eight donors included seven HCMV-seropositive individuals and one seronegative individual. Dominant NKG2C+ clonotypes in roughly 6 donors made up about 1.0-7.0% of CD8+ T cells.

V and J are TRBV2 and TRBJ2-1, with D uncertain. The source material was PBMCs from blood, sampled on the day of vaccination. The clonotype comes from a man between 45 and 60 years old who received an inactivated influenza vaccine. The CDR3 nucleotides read TGTGCCAGCAGTGAATCAAGGAGCTCCTACAATGAGCAGTTCTTC. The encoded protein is CASSESRSSYNEQFF.